The rows below give T cell receptor beta chains drawn from one sample of a study of blood T cell repertoires in COVID-19. The data were produced by immunoSEQ multiplex PCR, yet TCRdb's version contains in-frame clones alone and is incomplete. The top ten clones hold about 0.7% of a sample with more than 250,000 clones, around 90% of them seen once. The sample comprised peripheral blood. Every receptor here comes from a human donor in a cohort sampled during active COVID-19. Each CDR3 is given with its conserved first and last residue. Fields, in order: V gene, clone size, J gene, D gene, CDR3 DNA, CDR3 protein. A D gene is named only where the DNA matches it firmly. Some rows have no size entry. The others give once, few or many, or a class for an expanded clone.

V: TRBV6-5; size: -; J: TRBJ1-1; D: -; DNA: TGTGCCAGCGGTCCCGGGGGAACCACTGAAGCTTTCTTT; CDR3: CASGPGGTTEAFF
V: TRBV9; size: -; J: TRBJ2-7; D: TRBD1; DNA: TGTGCCAGCAGCGTAGAAGGGACAGGGCTCTACGAGCAGTACTTC; CDR3: CASSVEGTGLYEQYF
V: TRBV27; size: -; J: TRBJ1-6; D: -; DNA: TGTGCCAGCAGTTTTAGTAGGGGAGGACTCTCACCCCTCCACTTT; CDR3: CASSFSRGGLSPLHF
V: TRBV3-1/TRBV3-2; size: -; J: TRBJ2-3; D: -; DNA: TGTGCCCAGCACAGGTCTGCTAGCACAGATACGCAGTATTTT; CDR3: CAQHRSASTDTQYF
V: TRBV7-8; size: -; J: TRBJ2-1; D: TRBD2; DNA: TGTGCCAGCAGCCGAAGATCGGCTAGCGGGAGGAATGAGCAGTTCTTC; CDR3: CASSRRSASGRNEQFF
V: TRBV6-6; size: once; J: TRBJ2-1; D: -; DNA: TGTGCCAGCAGTTTCACAGGGTACAATGAGCAGTTCTTC; CDR3: CASSFTGYNEQFF
V: TRBV13; size: -; J: TRBJ2-7; D: TRBD2; DNA: TGTGCCAGCAGCTTAGTATCTCCACTAGCGGGGGGGGGAAGTTCCTACGAGCAGTACTTC; CDR3: CASSLVSPLAGGGSSYEQYF
V: TRBV6-5; size: -; J: TRBJ1-4; D: TRBD1; DNA: TGTGCCAGCAGTATCGACAGGGGTGAAAAACTGTTTTTT; CDR3: CASSIDRGEKLFF
V: TRBV6-2/TRBV6-3; size: -; J: TRBJ2-6; D: -; DNA: TGTGCCAGCAGCCTGGCGGGGACTAACGTCCTGACTTTC; CDR3: CASSLAGTNVLTF
V: TRBV5-1; size: -; J: TRBJ2-2; D: TRBD1; DNA: TGCGCCAGCAGCCGAGGGACAGCAAACACCGGGGAGCTGTTTTTT; CDR3: CASSRGTANTGELFF
V: TRBV5-1; size: -; J: TRBJ2-7; D: TRBD2; DNA: TGCGCCAGCAGCCCTAGGACTAGCGGGATCTCCGAGCAGTACTTC; CDR3: CASSPRTSGISEQYF
V: TRBV5-1; size: -; J: TRBJ2-7; D: -; DNA: TGCGCCAGCAGCTTGAGAGCTTCACCCAAAATGGAGCAGTACTTC; CDR3: CASSLRASPKMEQYF
V: TRBV11-2; size: -; J: TRBJ2-1; D: -; DNA: TGTGCCAGCAGCCCGGGCGGGACTTTGAACAATGAGCAGTTCTTC; CDR3: CASSPGGTLNNEQFF
V: TRBV21-1; size: -; J: TRBJ2-7; D: -; DNA: TGTGCCAGCAGCTGGAGACTAGGAAAGTACTTC; CDR3: CASSWRLGKYF
V: TRBV7-2; size: once; J: TRBJ2-7; D: -; DNA: TGTGCCAGCCTCCCCCTAGCGCCGGAGGCATTCGAGCAGTACTTC; CDR3: CASLPLAPEAFEQYF
V: TRBV5-6; size: -; J: TRBJ2-6; D: TRBD1; DNA: TGTGCCAGCAGCATGACAGGGGGGGCGGCCAACGTCCTGACTTTC; CDR3: CASSMTGGAANVLTF
V: TRBV7-9; size: -; J: TRBJ1-3; D: -; DNA: TGTGCCAGCGGACCCGAGGGGACATTAGGAAACACCATATATTTT; CDR3: CASGPEGTLGNTIYF
V: TRBV6-5; size: -; J: TRBJ2-7; D: -; DNA: TGTGCCAGCAGTTTCCAGACAGGCATCTCCTACGAGCAGTACTTC; CDR3: CASSFQTGISYEQYF
V: TRBV24-1; size: -; J: TRBJ2-1; D: TRBD1; DNA: TGTGCCACCAGTGATTCCGGGACAGCCAACAATGAGCAGTTCTTC; CDR3: CATSDSGTANNEQFF
V: TRBV5-1; size: -; J: TRBJ1-1; D: -; DNA: TGCGCCAGCAGCCTGATCGGGGGGAATGAAGCTTTCTTT; CDR3: CASSLIGGNEAFF
V: TRBV14; size: -; J: TRBJ1-1; D: TRBD1; DNA: TGTGCCAGCAGTATCGACAGGGGGCGGAACACTGAAGCTTTCTTT; CDR3: CASSIDRGRNTEAFF
V: TRBV6-5; size: -; J: TRBJ2-7; D: -; DNA: TGTGCCAGCAGTTACTCAACAGGGTCCGAGCAGTACTTC; CDR3: CASSYSTGSEQYF
V: TRBV6-5; size: -; J: TRBJ1-3; D: -; DNA: TGTGCCAGCACGGGCCCAGCAGGGCAAGGAAACACCATATATTTT; CDR3: CASTGPAGQGNTIYF
V: TRBV6-5; size: -; J: TRBJ2-6; D: TRBD1; DNA: TGTGCCAGCACATCCAGGGGGCAGGCCAACGTCCTGACTTTC; CDR3: CASTSRGQANVLTF
V: TRBV7-2; size: once; J: TRBJ2-7; D: -; DNA: TGTGCCAGCAGCTTAGCGGGGGCGCTAGTTCACGAGCAGTACTTC; CDR3: CASSLAGALVHEQYF
V: TRBV4-1; size: few; J: TRBJ1-5; D: -; DNA: TGCGCCAGCAGCCCCCCCGAGTCTAATCAGCCCCAGCATTTT; CDR3: CASSPPESNQPQHF
V: TRBV3-1/TRBV3-2; size: -; J: TRBJ1-1; D: TRBD1; DNA: TGTGCCAGCAGCCTCTTGTCAGGGGGCTTGACTGAAGCTTTCTTT; CDR3: CASSLLSGGLTEAFF
V: TRBV24-1; size: -; J: TRBJ2-1; D: TRBD2; DNA: TGTGCCACCAGTCCGGGACTAGCGGGAGTGGGTGAGCAGTTCTTC; CDR3: CATSPGLAGVGEQFF
V: TRBV11-2; size: once; J: TRBJ1-1; D: TRBD1; DNA: TGTGCCAGCAGCTCCGGGACAGGGAGTCGAAACACTGAAGCTTTCTTT; CDR3: CASSSGTGSRNTEAFF
V: TRBV28; size: -; J: TRBJ2-3; D: TRBD2; DNA: TGTGCCAGCAGTTTCCAAACTAGCGGGAGGGGTTTCTTGCGCACAGATACGCAGTATTTT; CDR3: CASSFQTSGRGFLRTDTQYF
V: TRBV6-5; size: -; J: TRBJ1-1; D: -; DNA: TGTGCCAGCGGAAGGGGGACTGAAGCTTTCTTT; CDR3: CASGRGTEAFF
V: TRBV2; size: -; J: TRBJ1-2; D: -; DNA: TGTGCCAGCAGTGAAGTCGGACACAGGGTAGAGAATGGCTACACCTTC; CDR3: CASSEVGHRVENGYTF